This T cell receptor (beta chain) is from a study of T-cell reconstitution after alpha-beta-depleted transplantation in children. The CDR3 runs 18 residues. Germline loops: CDR1 LNHNV, CDR2 YYDKDF (reference sequence). The V gene lost 3 bases and the J gene lost 0 bases, with 19 bases spanning the gap. Unique molecular identifiers were incorporated during preparation of the TCRbeta library. A single record per CDR3 protein comes from TCRdb applying MiXCR to the PCR reads. Of about 980,000 distinct CDR3 sequences listed, 25% to 35% are singletons. The TCR was taken from a boy under two years old who had a stem cell transplant for SCID, so the T cells may come from the graft donor. V usage is TRBV15 and J usage is TRBJ2-3; TRBD2 might be the D (5 bases). The specimen comprised PBMCs, mostly from graft donor cells, sampled 360 days after TCRalphabeta/CD19-depleted stem cell transplant. In nucleotides, the CDR3 is TGTGCCACCAGCAGCGGAAGACAAGGACTGAAAAGCACAGATACGCAGTATTTT. Residues: CATSSGRQGLKSTDTQYF.